This TCR beta chain was sequenced during a study of blood T cells in healthy people across ages. CDR1 is LGHNA and CDR2 is YSLEER in the germline V gene. The germline V and J ends were trimmed by 0 bases and 0 bases, with 8 bases remaining between them. There are 15 residues in the CDR3. This clonotype was counted ten times or more. With a J-beta primer mix and a sample-barcoded 5' primer, a second PCR ran roughly 6 to 11 cycles. Each sample provided no less than 3 million CDR3-containing paired-end reads. TCRdb redid the calling of the 5' RACE reads with MiXCR, one entry per CDR3 protein. Of roughly 1.9 million distinct CDR3 sequences in the sample, 35% to 50% are singletons; the top ten hold roughly 24%.

Sample: blood. The clonotype was recovered from a human donor in good health. The chain recombines TRBV4-3 with TRBJ1-1; no clear D. CDR3: CASSQEPQMNTEAFF. The DNA for the CDR3 is TGCGCCAGCAGCCAAGAGCCACAGATGAACACTGAAGCTTTCTTT.